A selection of T cell receptor beta chains follows, all from one sample in a study of blood T cell repertoires in COVID-19. The method was immunoSEQ multiplex PCR; TCRdb's version includes in-frame clones alone and lacks a portion of them. The sample carries 390,000 or so clones, over 75% recorded once. The sequenced sample was PBMCs or T cells enriched from blood (not recorded which). These receptors were taken from a man aged 18 to 30 who had recovered from COVID-19. The CDR3 runs from the conserved cysteine through the conserved F or W. The order of the fields is CDR3 protein, CDR3 DNA, J gene, D gene, clone size, V gene. D genes are given only for firm matches. Where a row states a size, it is once, few, many or the class of an expanded clone; other rows omit it.

CASSPSGTSGRVTQYF	TGTGCCAGCAGCCCCTCCGGGACTAGCGGGAGGGTGACGCAGTATTTT	TRBJ2-3	TRBD2	.	TRBV5-5
CASSTFHRTSGMINEQFF	TGTGCCAGTAGTACGTTTCATAGGACTAGCGGGATGATTAATGAGCAGTTCTTC	TRBJ2-1	TRBD2	.	TRBV19
CASRGTVTGELFF	TGTGCCAGCAGGGGGACAGTCACCGGGGAGCTGTTTTTT	TRBJ2-2	TRBD1	.	TRBV12-3/TRBV12-4
CASSAAGGFGANVLTF	TGTGCCAGCAGTGCAGCAGGGGGCTTTGGGGCCAACGTCCTGACTTTC	TRBJ2-6	TRBD1	once	TRBV6-1
CASSLAGQGGNEQYF	TGTGCCAGCAGCTTAGCGGGGCAGGGGGGAAACGAGCAGTACTTC	TRBJ2-7	.	once	TRBV7-9
CASRTTSGSHNEQFF	TGTGCCAGCAGGACAACTAGCGGGAGTCACAATGAGCAGTTCTTC	TRBJ2-1	TRBD2	.	TRBV3-1/TRBV3-2
CASSPIHEQYF	TGTGCCAGCAGCCCTATCCACGAGCAGTACTTC	TRBJ2-7	.	.	TRBV7-9
CASSLERGSGNTIYF	TGTGCCAGCAGCTTAGAGCGGGGTTCGGGAAACACCATATATTTT	TRBJ1-3	.	.	TRBV11-2
CASSPSLDSPLHF	TGCGCCAGCAGCCCGAGTTTAGATTCACCCCTCCACTTT	TRBJ1-6	.	.	TRBV4-1
CASGWTSGFAGELFF	TGTGCTAGTGGCTGGACTAGCGGTTTCGCCGGGGAGCTGTTTTTT	TRBJ2-2	TRBD2	.	TRBV12-5
CASRTRGGGSTDTQYF	TGTGCCAGCAGAACGAGGGGTGGGGGGAGCACAGATACGCAGTATTTT	TRBJ2-3	.	.	TRBV5-4
CASSLGLAREQFF	TGTGCCAGCAGCTTGGGACTAGCCCGTGAGCAGTTCTTC	TRBJ2-1	TRBD2	.	TRBV7-9
CASSLRRNTEAFF	TGTGCCAGCAGCTTGCGTAGGAACACTGAAGCTTTCTTT	TRBJ1-1	.	.	TRBV5-8
CASSRQVGGHTEAFF	TGTGCCAGCAGTAGACAGGTAGGGGGACACACTGAAGCTTTCTTT	TRBJ1-1	.	.	TRBV6-4
CASSQGTSGRNEQFF	TGCGCCAGCAGCCAAGGGACTAGCGGGAGAAATGAGCAGTTCTTC	TRBJ2-1	TRBD2	.	TRBV4-1
CASSPLAGGRSDEQFF	TGTGCCAGCAGCCCGCTAGCGGGAGGAAGGAGCGATGAGCAGTTCTTC	TRBJ2-1	TRBD2	.	TRBV9
CSVKDNMNTEAFF	TGCAGCGTTAAGGACAACATGAACACTGAAGCTTTCTTT	TRBJ1-1	.	.	TRBV29-1
CASSFGAGAHNEQFF	TGCGCCAGCAGCTTTGGGGCAGGGGCCCACAATGAGCAGTTCTTC	TRBJ2-1	.	.	TRBV5-1
CASSSYRLAGGRYEQYF	TGTGCCAGCAGCTCCTATCGACTAGCGGGAGGAAGGTACGAGCAGTACTTC	TRBJ2-7	TRBD2	.	TRBV7-8
CASSLSGPYNEQFF	TGTGCCAGCAGCTTAAGCGGCCCCTACAATGAGCAGTTCTTC	TRBJ2-1	.	once	TRBV7-9
CASSERQAEAFF	TGCGCCAGCAGTGAGCGACAGGCTGAAGCTTTCTTT	TRBJ1-1	.	once	TRBV10-2
CASSEVELNTEAFF	TGTGCCAGCAGTGAAGTGGAACTAAACACTGAAGCTTTCTTT	TRBJ1-1	.	.	TRBV6-1
CASSPPTSGIAYNEQFF	TGTGCCAGCTCACCCCCGACTAGCGGGATAGCCTACAATGAGCAGTTCTTC	TRBJ2-1	TRBD2	.	TRBV18
CASSEEVGGYNEQFF	TGTGCCAGCAGTGAAGAGGTGGGGGGGTACAATGAGCAGTTCTTC	TRBJ2-1	TRBD2	.	TRBV6-1
CASGPGVLVFF	TGTGCTAGTGGTCCAGGGGTTTTGGTTTTCTTT	TRBJ1-1	.	.	TRBV12-5
CASYAGTGAYEQYF	TGTGCCAGCTATGCAGGGACTGGAGCCTACGAGCAGTACTTC	TRBJ2-7	.	.	TRBV28
CASSVGPDRNTEAFF	TGTGCCAGCAGCGTAGGCCCCGACAGGAACACTGAAGCTTTCTTT	TRBJ1-1	.	few	TRBV9
CASQGQGGSYEQYF	TGTGCCAGCCAAGGACAGGGGGGTTCATACGAGCAGTACTTC	TRBJ2-7	TRBD1	.	TRBV19
CASSLARTGSGYTF	TGCGCCAGCAGCTTGGCCAGGACAGGGAGTGGCTACACCTTC	TRBJ1-2	TRBD1	.	TRBV5-1
CASSLRYNEQFF	TGTGCCAGCAGTTTGCGGTACAATGAGCAGTTCTTC	TRBJ2-1	.	.	TRBV28
CASSPEGVRAKNIQYF	TGTGCCAGCAGCCCAGAGGGGGTGAGGGCCAAAAACATTCAGTACTTC	TRBJ2-4	.	.	TRBV11-2
CASTQGQGNQPQHF	TGTGCCAGTACGCAGGGGCAGGGTAATCAGCCCCAGCATTTT	TRBJ1-5	.	.	TRBV19
CASSLMESDTQYF	TGTGCCAGCAGCTTAATGGAGTCAGATACGCAGTATTTT	TRBJ2-3	.	.	TRBV7-3
CASSQTSGYNEQFF	TGTGCCAGCAGCCAGACTAGCGGTTACAATGAGCAGTTCTTC	TRBJ2-1	TRBD2	.	TRBV3-1/TRBV3-2
CASSGPGRSPLHF	TGTGCCAGCAGTGGACCCGGGAGATCACCCCTCCACTTT	TRBJ1-6	.	.	TRBV2
CASSLAGLAVDEQFF	TGTGCCAGCAGCTTAGCGGGACTAGCGGTAGATGAGCAGTTCTTC	TRBJ2-1	TRBD2	.	TRBV7-6
CASSRPQGHRELFF	TGTGCCAGCAGTAGACCACAGGGTCACCGGGAGCTGTTTTTT	TRBJ2-2	.	.	TRBV28
CASSRTGGVQPQHF	TGTGCCAGTAGTAGGACAGGGGGTGTTCAGCCCCAGCATTTT	TRBJ1-5	TRBD1	few	TRBV19
CASSLEAGFQETQYF	TGCGCCAGCAGCTTGGAGGCGGGTTTCCAAGAGACCCAGTACTTC	TRBJ2-5	.	.	TRBV5-1
CSVHGTSLNEQFF	TGCAGCGTCCACGGGACTAGTCTGAATGAGCAGTTCTTC	TRBJ2-1	TRBD2	.	TRBV29-1
CASSLGTGGAEQFF	TGCGCCAGCAGCCTAGGGACAGGGGGCGCTGAGCAGTTCTTC	TRBJ2-1	TRBD1	.	TRBV4-1
CASSPSGGSVEKLFF	TGCGCCAGCAGCCCCTCGGGGGGTAGTGTTGAAAAACTGTTTTTT	TRBJ1-4	.	.	TRBV5-1
CASSSLAGGTDTQYF	TGTGCCAGTAGTTCACTAGCGGGAGGAACAGATACGCAGTATTTT	TRBJ2-3	TRBD2	.	TRBV19
CASSPRDRGIYEQYF	TGTGCCAGCAGCCCCCGGGACAGGGGGATCTACGAGCAGTACTTC	TRBJ2-7	TRBD1	few	TRBV3-1/TRBV3-2
CASSPVPEGLLNEQFF	TGTGCCAGCAGTCCCGTCCCAGAGGGCCTCCTAAATGAGCAGTTCTTC	TRBJ2-1	.	.	TRBV27
CAASPRVSNTGELFF	TGTGCAGCGTCTCCGCGCGTCTCGAACACCGGGGAGCTGTTTTTT	TRBJ2-2	.	.	TRBV24-1
CASSFSTGNYEQYF	TGCGCCAGCAGCTTTTCGACAGGGAACTACGAGCAGTACTTC	TRBJ2-7	TRBD1	.	TRBV5-1
CASSLAPTPNTGELFF	TGTGCCAGCAGCTTGGCGCCCACTCCCAACACCGGGGAGCTGTTTTTT	TRBJ2-2	.	.	TRBV5-8
CASSLQGANYGYTF	TGTGCCAGCAGCTTGCAGGGGGCGAACTATGGCTACACCTTC	TRBJ1-2	TRBD1	.	TRBV5-6
CASTRGEGLEAFF	TGTGCCAGCACCAGGGGGGAGGGTCTAGAAGCTTTCTTT	TRBJ1-1	TRBD1	.	TRBV7-9